This T cell receptor (beta chain) originates from a study of cytomegalovirus exposure and HLA in healthy donors. Notes on this clone: Its antigen is undetermined.

The PCR made use of 60 Vbeta and 13 Jbeta primers. Only in-frame clones appear in the TCRdb table, and some are missing; sequencing was by immunoSEQ multiplex PCR. The sample carries some 96,000 clones, approximately 80% recorded once. Study results and limitations: What a later analysis showed was that several of the most significant clusters appeared linked to common viral pathogens. Analysis performed later showed TCR beta chains linked to HLA being more clonally expanded than equally common others. Prior analysis indicated that the majority of TCR beta V segments exhibited productivity approximately 87% or approximately 30% of the time.

The receptor was isolated from a woman aged 60-70 years in good health and CMV-seronegative. Source material: PBMCs.

The CDR3 sequence: CASSLGQARYYNEQFF. The CDR3, as DNA: TGTGCCAGCAGCTTGGGGCAGGCCCGCTACTACAATGAGCAGTTCTTC. The V call is TRBV5-6, the J call TRBJ2-1, with D uncertain. The CDR3 runs to 16 residues. CDR1 SGHDT and CDR2 YYEEEE come from the germline V gene. V shed 0 bases and J shed 3 bases, with 13 bases lying between them.